Given below is one T cell receptor beta chain in context. Its antigen is still unknown. This entry is derived from a study of T cell responses to AZD1222 COVID-19 vaccine. Overall study results and limits: Repertoire samples came only from after the peak T cell response. Baseline seropositives among AZD1222 recipients totaled only six or seven.

Produced via immunoSEQ multiplex PCR; TCRdb's table is partial and in-frame only. The repertoire consists of fewer than 180,000 clones, with more than 80% occurring once and the leading ten covering roughly 3.1%. This sequence originates from an adult who received the AZD1222 COVID-19 vaccine. The material was peripheral blood, obtained 28 days after the second AZD1222 dose.

The CDR3: CASSLMVTGELFF. As DNA, the CDR3 is TGTGCCAGCAGTTTAATGGTCACCGGGGAGCTGTTTTTT. The rearrangement uses TRBV12-3 or TRBV12-4 and TRBJ2-2; D uncertain. The CDR3 has 13 amino acids. With 2 bases removed from V and 4 bases from J, the gap between germline ends came to 5 bases.